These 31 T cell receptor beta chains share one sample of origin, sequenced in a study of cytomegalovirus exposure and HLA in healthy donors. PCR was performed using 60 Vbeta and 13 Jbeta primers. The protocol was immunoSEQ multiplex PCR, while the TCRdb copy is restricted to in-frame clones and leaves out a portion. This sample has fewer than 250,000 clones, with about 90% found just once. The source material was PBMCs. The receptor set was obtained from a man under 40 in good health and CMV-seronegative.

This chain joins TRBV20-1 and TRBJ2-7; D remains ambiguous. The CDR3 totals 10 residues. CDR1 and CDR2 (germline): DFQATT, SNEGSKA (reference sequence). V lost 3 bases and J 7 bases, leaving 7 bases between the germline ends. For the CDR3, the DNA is TGCAGTGCTAGGAAGGAGGAGCAGTACTTC. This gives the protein CSARKEEQYF.

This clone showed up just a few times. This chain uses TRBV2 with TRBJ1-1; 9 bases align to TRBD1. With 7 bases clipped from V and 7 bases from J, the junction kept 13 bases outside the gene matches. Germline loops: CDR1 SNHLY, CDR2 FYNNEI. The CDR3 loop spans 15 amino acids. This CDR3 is CASKPEIGTGIEAFF. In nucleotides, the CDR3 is TGTGCCAGCAAACCGGAGATCGGGACAGGGATTGAAGCTTTCTTT.

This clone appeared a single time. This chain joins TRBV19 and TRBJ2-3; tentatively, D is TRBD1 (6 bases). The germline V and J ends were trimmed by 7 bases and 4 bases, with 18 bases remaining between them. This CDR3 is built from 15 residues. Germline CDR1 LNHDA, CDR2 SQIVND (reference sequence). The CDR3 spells CASIRRAGAPDTQYF. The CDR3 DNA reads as TGTGCCAGTATCCGGCGGGCAGGGGCCCCAGATACGCAGTATTTT. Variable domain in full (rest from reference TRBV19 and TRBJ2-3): DGGITQSPKYLFRKEGQNVTLSCEQNLNHDAMYWYRQDPGQGLRLIYYSQIVNDFQKGDIAEGYSVSREKKESFPLTVTSAQKNPTAFYLCASIRRAGAPDTQYFGPGTRLTVL.

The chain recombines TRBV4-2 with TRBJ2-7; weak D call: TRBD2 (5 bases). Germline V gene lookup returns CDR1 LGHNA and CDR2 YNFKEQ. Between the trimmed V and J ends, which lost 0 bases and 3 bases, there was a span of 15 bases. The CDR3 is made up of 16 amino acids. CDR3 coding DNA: TGTGCCAGCAGCCAAGAGTTGAGGGAGTCGAGCTACGAGCAGTACTTC. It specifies CASSQELRESSYEQYF.

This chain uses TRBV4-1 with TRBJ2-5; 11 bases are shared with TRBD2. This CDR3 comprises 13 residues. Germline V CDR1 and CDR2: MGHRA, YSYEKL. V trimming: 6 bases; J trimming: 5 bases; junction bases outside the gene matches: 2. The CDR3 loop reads CASSRTSGETQYF. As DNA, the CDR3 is TGCGCCAGCAGTCGGACTAGCGGGGAGACCCAGTACTTC.

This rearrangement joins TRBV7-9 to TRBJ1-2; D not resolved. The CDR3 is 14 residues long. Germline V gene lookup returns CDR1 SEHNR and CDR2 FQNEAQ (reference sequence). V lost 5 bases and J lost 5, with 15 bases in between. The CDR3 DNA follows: TGTGCCAGCAGCCCCGTCGGGGTAGAATATGGCTACACCTTC. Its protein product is CASSPVGVEYGYTF. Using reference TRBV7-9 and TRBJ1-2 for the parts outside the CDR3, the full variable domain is DTGVSQNPRHKITKRGQNVTFRCDPISEHNRLYWYRQTLGQGPEFLTYFQNEAQLEKSRLLSDRFSAERPKGSFSTLEIQRTEQGDSAMYLCASSPVGVEYGYTFGSGTRLTVV.

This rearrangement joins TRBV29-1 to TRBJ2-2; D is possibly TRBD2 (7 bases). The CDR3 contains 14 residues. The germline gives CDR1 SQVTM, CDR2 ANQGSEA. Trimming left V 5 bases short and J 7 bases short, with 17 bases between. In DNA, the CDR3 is TGCAGCGTTAGGGGCGGGGGCAGGAGCGGGGAGCTGTTTTTT. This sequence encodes CSVRGGGRSGELFF.

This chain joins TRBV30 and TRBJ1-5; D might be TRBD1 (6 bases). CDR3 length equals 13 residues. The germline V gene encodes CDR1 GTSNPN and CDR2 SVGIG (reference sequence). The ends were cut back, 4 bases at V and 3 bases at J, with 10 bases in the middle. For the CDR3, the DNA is TGTGCCTGGAACGGACAGAACAATCAGCCCCAGCATTTT. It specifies CAWNGQNNQPQHF. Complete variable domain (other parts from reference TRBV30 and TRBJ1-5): SQTIHQWPATLVQPVGSPLSLECTVEGTSNPNLYWYRQAAGRGLQLLFYSVGIGQISSEVPQNLSASRPQDRQFILSSKKLLLSDSGFYLCAWNGQNNQPQHFGDGTRLSIL.

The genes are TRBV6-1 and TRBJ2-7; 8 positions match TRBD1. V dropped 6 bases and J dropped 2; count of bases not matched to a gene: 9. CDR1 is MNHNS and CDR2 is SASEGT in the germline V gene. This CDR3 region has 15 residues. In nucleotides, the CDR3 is TGTGCCAGCAGAAAGGGCCAGGGGGCTGCCTACGAGCAGTACTTC. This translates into CASRKGQGAAYEQYF.

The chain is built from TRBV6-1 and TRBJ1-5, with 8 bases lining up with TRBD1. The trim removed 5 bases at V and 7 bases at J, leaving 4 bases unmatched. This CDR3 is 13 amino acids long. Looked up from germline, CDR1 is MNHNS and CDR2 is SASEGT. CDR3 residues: CASSWDRRQPQHF. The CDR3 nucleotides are TGTGCCAGCAGTTGGGACAGGAGGCAGCCCCAGCATTTT.

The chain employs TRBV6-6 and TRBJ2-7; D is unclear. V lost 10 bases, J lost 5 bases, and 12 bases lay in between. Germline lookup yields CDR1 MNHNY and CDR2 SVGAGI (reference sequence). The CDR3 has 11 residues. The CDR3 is CATTVEDEQYF. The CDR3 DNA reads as TGTGCCACCACCGTAGAGGACGAGCAGTACTTC.

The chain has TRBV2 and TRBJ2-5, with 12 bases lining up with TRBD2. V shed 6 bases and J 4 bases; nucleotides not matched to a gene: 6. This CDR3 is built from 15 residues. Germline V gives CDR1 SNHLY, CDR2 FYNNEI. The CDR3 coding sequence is TGTGCCAGCAGGGCGACTAGCGGGAGTGGAGAGACCCAGTACTTC. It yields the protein CASRATSGSGETQYF. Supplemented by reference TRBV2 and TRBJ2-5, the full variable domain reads EPEVTQTPSHQVTQMGQEVILRCVPISNHLYFYWYRQILGQKVEFLVSFYNNEISEKSEIFDDQFSVERPDGSNFTLKIRSTKLEDSAMYFCASRATSGSGETQYFGPGTRLLVL.

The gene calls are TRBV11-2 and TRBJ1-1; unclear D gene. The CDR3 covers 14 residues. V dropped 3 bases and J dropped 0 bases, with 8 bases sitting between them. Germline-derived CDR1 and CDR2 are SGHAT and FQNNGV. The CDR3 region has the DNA TGTGCCAGCAGCTTTACGGTCTTGAACACTGAAGCTTTCTTT. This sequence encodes CASSFTVLNTEAFF.

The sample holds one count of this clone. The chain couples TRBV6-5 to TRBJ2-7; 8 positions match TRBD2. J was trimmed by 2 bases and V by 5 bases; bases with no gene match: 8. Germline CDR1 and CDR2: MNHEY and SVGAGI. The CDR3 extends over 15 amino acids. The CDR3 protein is CASSTSGGPPYEQYF. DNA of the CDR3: TGTGCCAGCAGTACCAGCGGGGGACCTCCCTACGAGCAGTACTTC.

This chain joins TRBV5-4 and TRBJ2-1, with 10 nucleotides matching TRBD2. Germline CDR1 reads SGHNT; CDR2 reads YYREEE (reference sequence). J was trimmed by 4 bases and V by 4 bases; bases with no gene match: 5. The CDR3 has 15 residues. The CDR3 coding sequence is TGTGCCAGCAGCCAGAGGACTAGCGGATACAATGAGCAGTTCTTC. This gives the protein CASSQRTSGYNEQFF. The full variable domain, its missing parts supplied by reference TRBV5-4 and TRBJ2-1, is ETGVTQSPTHLIKTRGQQVTLRCSSQSGHNTVSWYQQALGQGPQFIFQYYREEENGRGNFPPRFSGLQFPNYSSELNVNALELDDSALYLCASSQRTSGYNEQFFGPGTRLTVL.

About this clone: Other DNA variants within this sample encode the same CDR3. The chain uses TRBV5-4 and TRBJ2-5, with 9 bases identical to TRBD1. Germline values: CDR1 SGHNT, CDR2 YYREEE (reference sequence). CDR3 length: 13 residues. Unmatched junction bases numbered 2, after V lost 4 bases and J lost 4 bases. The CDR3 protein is CASSLGQGETQYF. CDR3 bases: TGTGCCAGCAGCCTGGGACAGGGAGAGACCCAGTACTTC.

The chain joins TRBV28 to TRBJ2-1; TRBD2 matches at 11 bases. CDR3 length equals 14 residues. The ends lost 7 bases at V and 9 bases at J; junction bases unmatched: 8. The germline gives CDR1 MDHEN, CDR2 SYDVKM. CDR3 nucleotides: TGTGCCAGCAAACCAAGGACTAGCGGGTTTGAGCAGTTCTTC. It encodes CASKPRTSGFEQFF.

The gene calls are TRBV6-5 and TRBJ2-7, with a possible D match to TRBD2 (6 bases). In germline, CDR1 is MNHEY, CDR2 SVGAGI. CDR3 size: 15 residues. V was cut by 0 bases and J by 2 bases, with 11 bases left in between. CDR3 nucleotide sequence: TGTGCCAGCAGTTACTCGATTGGGAGGCCCTACGAGCAGTACTTC. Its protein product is CASSYSIGRPYEQYF.

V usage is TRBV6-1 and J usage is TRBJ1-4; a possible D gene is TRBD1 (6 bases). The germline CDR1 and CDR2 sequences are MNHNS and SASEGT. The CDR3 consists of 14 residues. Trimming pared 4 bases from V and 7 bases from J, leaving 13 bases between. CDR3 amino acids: CASSAGGGGEKLFF. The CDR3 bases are TGTGCCAGCAGTGCTGGGGGAGGGGGTGAAAAACTGTTTTTT.

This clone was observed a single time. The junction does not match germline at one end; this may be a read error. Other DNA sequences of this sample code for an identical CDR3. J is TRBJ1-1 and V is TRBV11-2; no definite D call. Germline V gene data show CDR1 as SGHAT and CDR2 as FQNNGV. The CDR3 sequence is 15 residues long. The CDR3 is CASSLRADMNTEAFF. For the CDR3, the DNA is TGTGCCAGCAGCTTACGCGCGGATATGAACACCGAAGCTTTCTTT.

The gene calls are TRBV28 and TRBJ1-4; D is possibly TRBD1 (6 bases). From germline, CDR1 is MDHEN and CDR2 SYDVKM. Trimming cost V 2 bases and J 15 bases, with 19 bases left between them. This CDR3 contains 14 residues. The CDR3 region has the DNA TGTGCCAGCAGTTTAGGGACCTCGACAGGCTGGGTGTTTTTT. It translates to CASSLGTSTGWVFF. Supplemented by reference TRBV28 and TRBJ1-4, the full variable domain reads DVKVTQSSRYLVKRTGEKVFLECVQDMDHENMFWYRQDPGLGLRLIYFSYDVKMKEKGDIPEGYSVSREKKERFSLILESASTNQTSMYLCASSLGTSTGWVFFGSGTQLSVL.

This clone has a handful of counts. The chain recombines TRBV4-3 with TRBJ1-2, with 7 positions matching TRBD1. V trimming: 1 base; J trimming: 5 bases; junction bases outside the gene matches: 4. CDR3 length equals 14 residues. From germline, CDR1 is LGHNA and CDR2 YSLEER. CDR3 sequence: CASSQGTGEYGYTF. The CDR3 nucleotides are TGCGCCAGCAGCCAAGGCACAGGGGAGTATGGCTACACCTTC.

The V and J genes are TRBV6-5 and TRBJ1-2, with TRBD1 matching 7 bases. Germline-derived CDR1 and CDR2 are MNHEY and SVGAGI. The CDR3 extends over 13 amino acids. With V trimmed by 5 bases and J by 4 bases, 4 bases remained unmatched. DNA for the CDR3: TGTGCCAGCAGTAGACAGGGTTTCTATGGCTACACCTTC. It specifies CASSRQGFYGYTF.

The CDR3 spells CASSYDRGLGGELFF. DNA for the CDR3: TGTGCCAGCAGTTACGACAGGGGGCTCGGGGGGGAGCTGTTTTTT. This chain connects TRBV6-5 to TRBJ2-2; the match to TRBD1 covers 10 bases. Germline values: CDR1 MNHEY, CDR2 SVGAGI. With 2 bases clipped from V and 8 bases from J, the junction kept 5 bases outside the gene matches. The CDR3 contains 15 residues.

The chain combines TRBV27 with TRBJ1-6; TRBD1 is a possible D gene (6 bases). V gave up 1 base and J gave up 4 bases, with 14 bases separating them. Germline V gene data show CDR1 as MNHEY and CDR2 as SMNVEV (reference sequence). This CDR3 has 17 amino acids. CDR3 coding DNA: TGTGCCAGCAGTTTATATCGGCCAAGGGGGTATAATTCACCCCTCCACTTT. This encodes CASSLYRPRGYNSPLHF.

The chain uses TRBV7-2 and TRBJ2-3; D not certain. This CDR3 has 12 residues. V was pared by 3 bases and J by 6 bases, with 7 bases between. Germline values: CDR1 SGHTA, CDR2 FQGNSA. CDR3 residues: CASSLNKDTQYF. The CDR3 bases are TGTGCCAGCAGCTTGAACAAGGATACGCAGTATTTT.

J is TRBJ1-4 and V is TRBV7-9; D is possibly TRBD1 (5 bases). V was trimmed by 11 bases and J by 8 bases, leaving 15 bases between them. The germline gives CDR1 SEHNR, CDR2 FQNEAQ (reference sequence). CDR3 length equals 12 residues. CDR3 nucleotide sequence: TGTGCCCTAGATGGGACTCGAGAAAAACTGTTTTTT. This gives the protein CALDGTREKLFF. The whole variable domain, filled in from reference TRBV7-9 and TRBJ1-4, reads DTGVSQNPRHKITKRGQNVTFRCDPISEHNRLYWYRQTLGQGPEFLTYFQNEAQLEKSRLLSDRFSAERPKGSFSTLEIQRTEQGDSAMYLCALDGTREKLFFGSGTQLSVL.

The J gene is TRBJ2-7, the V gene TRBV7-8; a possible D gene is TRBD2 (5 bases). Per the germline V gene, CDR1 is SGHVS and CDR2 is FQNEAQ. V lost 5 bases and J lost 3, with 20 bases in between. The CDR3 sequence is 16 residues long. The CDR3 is CASSPKRLADVYEQYF. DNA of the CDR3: TGTGCCAGCAGCCCGAAGAGGCTAGCTGATGTCTACGAGCAGTACTTC.

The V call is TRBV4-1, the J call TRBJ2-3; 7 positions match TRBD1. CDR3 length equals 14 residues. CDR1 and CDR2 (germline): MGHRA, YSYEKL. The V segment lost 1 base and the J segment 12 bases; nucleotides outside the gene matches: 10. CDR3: CASSQVSSTGLQYF. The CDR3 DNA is TGCGCCAGCAGCCAAGTATCCTCGACAGGGTTACAGTATTTT.

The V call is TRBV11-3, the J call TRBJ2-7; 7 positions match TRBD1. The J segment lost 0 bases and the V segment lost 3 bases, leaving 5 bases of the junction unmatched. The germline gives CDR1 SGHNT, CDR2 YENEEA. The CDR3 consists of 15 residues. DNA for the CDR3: TGTGCCAGCAGCTTTGGGGACAGTAGCTCCTACGAGCAGTACTTC. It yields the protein CASSFGDSSSYEQYF.

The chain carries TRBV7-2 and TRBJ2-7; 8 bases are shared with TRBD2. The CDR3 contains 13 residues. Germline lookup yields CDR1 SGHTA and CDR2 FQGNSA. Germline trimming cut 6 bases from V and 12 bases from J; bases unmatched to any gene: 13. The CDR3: CASSPGTSGRLYF. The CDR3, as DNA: TGTGCCAGCAGTCCCGGGACTAGTGGGAGGCTGTACTTC.